These 27 T cell receptor beta chains were sequenced from one sample in a study of T cell changes during pregnancy in multiple sclerosis. Profiled with immunoSEQ multiplex PCR; TCRdb holds only in-frame clones, not every one. The sample has around 52,000 clones; about 91% are singletons. This sample comprised CD4+ T cells from peripheral blood mononuclear cells, obtained in the second trimester of pregnancy. The source is a female donor with multiple sclerosis, enrolled in a pregnancy study.

By proportion, this clone is medium-sized. J is TRBJ1-1 and V is TRBV6-6; D gene uncertain. Germline V gene data show CDR1 as MNHNY and CDR2 as SVGAGI (reference sequence). Trimming removed 4 bases at V and 0 bases at J, with 12 bases between. The CDR3 contains 15 residues. Here the CDR3 DNA reads TGTGCCAGCAGTTCGCCCAAAACAGTGAACACTGAAGCTTTCTTT. As protein: CASSSPKTVNTEAFF.

J is TRBJ2-7 and V is TRBV5-4; the D gene is possibly TRBD1 (5 bases). Germline CDR1 SGHNT, CDR2 YYREEE (reference sequence). The CDR3 spans 12 residues. V lost 4 bases and J 3 bases, leaving 8 bases between the germline ends. The DNA for the CDR3 is TGTGCCAGCAGCGTTGACAGCTACGAGCAGTACTTC. Its translation is CASSVDSYEQYF.

The rearrangement uses TRBV6-1 and TRBJ1-3; D is possibly TRBD1 (5 bases). Germline assignment: CDR1 MNHNS and CDR2 SASEGT. V lost 7 bases to trimming and J lost 7 bases, with 14 bases between them. The CDR3 has 13 amino acids. The CDR3 spells CASTTRGRNTIYF. CDR3 bases: TGTGCCAGCACTACAAGGGGCCGGAACACCATATATTTT.

V usage is TRBV29-1 and J usage is TRBJ2-2; TRBD1 agrees at 9 bases. The V segment lost 4 bases and the J segment 4 bases; nucleotides outside the gene matches: 4. CDR3 length: 14 residues. Germline CDR1 reads SQVTM; CDR2 reads ANQGSEA. Written as DNA, the CDR3 is TGCAGCGTTGTCCCGGACAGGGGCACCGGGGAGCTGTTTTTT. Protein product: CSVVPDRGTGELFF.

The chain uses TRBV18 and TRBJ2-1; perhaps TRBD1 as D (8 bases). Germline loops: CDR1 KGHSH, CDR2 LQKENI. The V and J ends lost 3 bases and 4 bases respectively, with 16 bases between them. The CDR3 sequence is 16 residues long. For the CDR3, the DNA is TGTGCCAGCTCACCCCCGGGAGGACAGGGTTACAATGAGCAGTTCTTC. Residues: CASSPPGGQGYNEQFF. Looking up the rest from reference TRBV18 and TRBJ2-1 gives the full variable domain: NAGVMQNPRHLVRRRGQEARLRCSPMKGHSHVYWYRQLPEEGLKFMVYLQKENIIDESGMPKERFSAEFPKEGPSILRIQQVVRGDSAAYFCASSPPGGQGYNEQFFGPGTRLTVL.

This chain connects TRBV10-3 to TRBJ2-1, with a weak D call TRBD2 (5 bases). The CDR3 totals 13 residues. V lost 6 bases, J lost 6 bases, and 12 bases lay in between. CDR1 is ENHRY and CDR2 is SYGVKD in the germline V gene. CDR3: CAIREGLLNEQFF. CDR3 DNA sequence: TGTGCCATCAGGGAAGGACTCCTCAATGAGCAGTTCTTC.

The chain carries TRBV29-1 and TRBJ2-2; D is unclear. Germline V gives CDR1 SQVTM, CDR2 ANQGSEA. The CDR3 contains 11 residues. V was clipped by 6 bases and J by 7 bases, with 9 bases between them. The chain's CDR3 is CSVDGDGELFF. CDR3 in DNA: TGCAGCGTGGATGGAGACGGGGAGCTGTTTTTT.

This clone was picked up one time. This rearrangement joins TRBV5-1 to TRBJ1-5; perhaps TRBD1 as D (5 bases). Germline lookup yields CDR1 SGHRS and CDR2 YFSETQ. This CDR3 comprises 17 residues. The V end lost 4 bases, the J end lost 1 base, and 18 bases lay between the germline ends. CDR3 in amino acids: CASSPLGTDGSNQPQHF. The CDR3 DNA reads as TGCGCCAGCAGCCCCCTCGGGACTGACGGCAGCAATCAGCCCCAGCATTTT.

The J gene is TRBJ2-1, the V gene TRBV5-5, with 16 bases matching TRBD2. V shed 3 bases and J 3 bases; nucleotides not matched to a gene: 6. The CDR3 has 18 residues. The germline V gene encodes CDR1 SGHKS and CDR2 YYEKEE (reference sequence). CDR3 region: CASSSRGLAGGYYNEQFF. For the CDR3, the DNA is TGTGCCAGCAGCTCTCGGGGACTAGCGGGGGGGTACTACAATGAGCAGTTCTTC.

The V and J genes are TRBV6-6 and TRBJ1-4; TRBD1 matches at 11 bases. Trimming took 0 bases from V and 10 from J; bases not matched to a gene: 7. CDR1 and CDR2 (germline): MNHNY, SVGAGI (reference sequence). There are 16 residues in the CDR3. The CDR3 here is CASSYSAGQGAGKLFF. DNA of the CDR3: TGTGCCAGCAGTTACTCTGCTGGACAGGGGGCGGGAAAACTGTTTTTT.

This sequence joins TRBV7-9 and TRBJ2-5; 9 bases fit TRBD2. Germline CDR1 is SEHNR and CDR2 is FQNEAQ (reference sequence). Germline trimming cut 3 bases from V and 2 bases from J; bases unmatched to any gene: 10. CDR3 length equals 17 residues. CDR3 sequence reads: CASSFPPGGGAQETQYF. CDR3 DNA sequence: TGTGCCAGCAGCTTTCCCCCAGGCGGGGGGGCACAAGAGACCCAGTACTTC.

The chain uses TRBV10-3 and TRBJ1-5; D is undetermined. The germline CDR1 and CDR2 sequences are ENHRY and SYGVKD. This CDR3 contains 13 residues. Trimming pared 6 bases from V and 2 bases from J, leaving 8 bases between. The CDR3 sequence: CAISSAGNQPQHF. The CDR3 nucleotides read TGTGCCATCAGCTCCGCGGGCAATCAGCCCCAGCATTTT.

The chain combines TRBV9 with TRBJ2-1; no clear D gene. The CDR3 extends over 14 amino acids. V shed 4 bases and J shed 1 base, with 9 bases lying between them. Germline assignment: CDR1 SGDLS and CDR2 YYNGEE. Written as DNA, the CDR3 is TGTGCCAGCAGCTCGGGTCCTTCCTACAATGAGCAGTTCTTC. As protein: CASSSGPSYNEQFF.

The chain recombines TRBV28 with TRBJ1-2, with no clear D. The V and J ends lost 5 bases and 4 bases respectively, with 17 bases between them. Per the germline V gene, CDR1 is MDHEN and CDR2 is SYDVKM. The CDR3 totals 15 residues. The chain's CDR3 is CASSPPRGSSYGYTF. CDR3 nucleotides: TGTGCCAGCAGTCCTCCCAGAGGGAGCTCCTATGGCTACACCTTC.

The chain uses TRBV7-2 and TRBJ1-1; D unresolved. V was trimmed by 1 base and J by 1 base, leaving 7 bases between them. Germline V gene lookup returns CDR1 SGHTA and CDR2 FQGNSA. This CDR3 contains 14 residues. The CDR3 DNA sequence: TGTGCCAGCAGCTTAGGATTAGCGAACACTGAAGCTTTCTTT. Its translation: CASSLGLANTEAFF.

The genes are TRBV19 and TRBJ2-5; 9 positions match TRBD2. Germline CDR1 LNHDA, CDR2 SQIVND (reference sequence). The CDR3 is 14 residues long. The ends lost 3 bases at V and 2 bases at J; junction bases unmatched: 1. The CDR3 loop is CASSIAGGQETQYF. In DNA form, the CDR3 reads TGTGCCAGTAGTATCGCGGGAGGGCAAGAGACCCAGTACTTC.

The V call is TRBV29-1, the J call TRBJ1-1; D uncertain. The CDR3 loop spans 12 amino acids. The V end was cut by 1 base, the J end by 5 bases, with 8 bases between. Looked up from germline, CDR1 is SQVTM and CDR2 is ANQGSEA. The CDR3 region is CSVEGTVTEAFF. The CDR3 DNA follows: TGCAGCGTTGAAGGAACAGTAACTGAAGCTTTCTTT. Together with reference TRBV29-1 and TRBJ1-1, the CDR3 gives the full variable domain: SAVISQKPSRDICQRGTSLTIQCQVDSQVTMMFWYRQQPGQSLTLIATANQGSEATYESGFVIDKFPISRPNLTFSTLTVSNMSPEDSSIYLCSVEGTVTEAFFGQGTRLTVV.

V and J are TRBV4-2 and TRBJ1-2; D is ambiguous. Trimming pared 0 bases from V and 6 bases from J, leaving 11 bases between. The CDR3 spans 14 residues. CDR1 and CDR2 from the germline V gene are LGHNA and YNFKEQ. Here the CDR3 reads CASSQDRSFDGYTF. The DNA of the CDR3 is TGTGCCAGCAGCCAAGATCGGAGTTTCGATGGCTACACCTTC.

This CDR3 reads CSAIQGSGYTF. CDR3 sequence (DNA): TGCAGTGCGATACAGGGATCGGGCTACACCTTC. The chain combines TRBV20-1 with TRBJ1-2; tentatively, D is TRBD1 (6 bases). Germline loops: CDR1 DFQATT, CDR2 SNEGSKA (reference sequence). Trimming took off 6 bases at V and 8 bases at J, with 13 bases between the two ends. The CDR3 spans 11 residues.

This clone showed up just once. The V call is TRBV2, the J call TRBJ2-3; 11 bases are a match to TRBD2. Germline lookup yields CDR1 SNHLY and CDR2 FYNNEI. CDR3 size: 15 residues. V lost 5 bases and J lost 7; bases outside the gene matches: 8. Written as DNA, the CDR3 is TGTGCCAGCAGTTCACTCACTAGCGGGAGTAATACGCAGTATTTT. It yields the protein CASSSLTSGSNTQYF. Supplemented by reference TRBV2 and TRBJ2-3, the full variable domain reads EPEVTQTPSHQVTQMGQEVILRCVPISNHLYFYWYRQILGQKVEFLVSFYNNEISEKSEIFDDQFSVERPDGSNFTLKIRSTKLEDSAMYFCASSSLTSGSNTQYFGPGTRLTVL.

J is TRBJ1-1 and V is TRBV11-1; no definite D call. Germline assignment: CDR1 SGHAT and CDR2 FQDESV (reference sequence). This CDR3 contains 14 residues. V shed 0 bases and J shed 3 bases, with 8 bases lying between them. CDR3 coding DNA: TGTGCCAGCAGCTTAGCGTCCGGGGACACTGAAGCTTTCTTT. This gives the protein CASSLASGDTEAFF.

This clone appeared a few times. V is TRBV5-1 and J is TRBJ1-4; D gene uncertain. Germline-derived CDR1 and CDR2 are SGHRS and YFSETQ. The CDR3 has 14 amino acids. V shed 5 bases and J shed 3 bases, with 11 bases lying between them. DNA for the CDR3: TGCGCCAGCAGTCGGGAAAAACCTAATGAAAAACTGTTTTTT. As protein: CASSREKPNEKLFF.

The chain uses TRBV29-1 and TRBJ2-6; D unresolved. Per the germline V gene, CDR1 is SQVTM and CDR2 is ANQGSEA. V was shortened by 6 bases and J by 0 bases, with 6 bases between the two germline ends. The CDR3 length is 13 residues. CDR3 amino acids: CSVYTSGANVLTF. DNA of the CDR3: TGCAGCGTCTATACCTCTGGGGCCAACGTCCTGACTTTC.

The chain has TRBV6-1 and TRBJ2-3, with D possibly TRBD1 on 6 matching bases. Germline CDR1 and CDR2: MNHNS and SASEGT. The V and J ends lost 3 bases and 5 bases respectively, with 18 bases between them. There are 16 residues in the CDR3. This chain's CDR3 is CASSEIGTPGLDTQYF. The DNA for the CDR3 is TGTGCCAGCAGTGAGATCGGGACACCGGGGTTAGATACGCAGTATTTT.

This rearrangement joins TRBV5-5 to TRBJ2-1; 8 nucleotides match TRBD1. This CDR3 spans 17 amino acids. In germline, CDR1 is SGHKS, CDR2 YYEKEE (reference sequence). V dropped 0 bases and J dropped 2; count of bases not matched to a gene: 7. CDR3 protein: CASSLGGVDRAYNEQFF. In DNA form, the CDR3 reads TGTGCCAGCAGCTTGGGGGGAGTGGACAGGGCCTACAATGAGCAGTTCTTC.

CDR3 amino acids: CASSLEPGQSYEQYF. The CDR3 bases are TGCGCCAGCAGCTTGGAACCGGGACAGAGCTACGAGCAGTACTTC. The V and J genes are TRBV5-1 and TRBJ2-7; 7 positions match TRBD1. This CDR3 has 15 residues. V dropped 0 bases and J dropped 3; count of bases not matched to a gene: 6. The germline V gene encodes CDR1 SGHRS and CDR2 YFSETQ.

V is TRBV19 and J is TRBJ2-7; a weak D match, TRBD2 (7 bases). The CDR3 is made up of 15 amino acids. The germline V gene has CDR1 LNHDA and CDR2 SQIVND (reference sequence). Trimming pared 1 base from V and 3 bases from J, leaving 13 bases between. CDR3 in amino acids: CASSIGGGRLYEQYF. CDR3 nucleotides: TGTGCCAGTAGTATAGGGGGGGGCAGACTCTACGAGCAGTACTTC.